This T cell receptor (beta chain) was obtained from a study of cytomegalovirus exposure and HLA in healthy donors. Study results and caveats: Rarity characterized most TCR sequences, yet some public TCRs appeared in many donors. More clonal expansion characterized HLA-associated TCR beta chains than equally common others in a later analysis.

Points on this clone: What it binds is not known.

Unrecorded immune exposures were likely, despite nominal health at sampling. Germline V CDR1 and CDR2: SGHTA, FQGNSA. Germline trimming cut 4 bases from V and 5 bases from J; bases unmatched to any gene: 3. The CDR3 runs 13 residues. With 60 Vbeta and 13 Jbeta primers, the PCR was carried out. Per the original methods: In a later analysis, of about 80 million unique beta chains, roughly 10 million appeared in at least two donors. The repertoire was sequenced with immunoSEQ multiplex PCR; TCRdb's copy has only in-frame clones and lacks some. Clone size and the V and J calls come from that table; the DNA yielded D and trimming. The repertoire consists of some 140,000 clones, with around 79% occurring once and the leading ten covering about 3.1%.

Sequenced input: PBMCs. This TCR came from a female donor in good health and CMV-seronegative. V usage is TRBV7-2 and J usage is TRBJ1-1; 8 nucleotides match TRBD1. The CDR3 DNA sequence: TGTGCCAGCAGCTCAAACAGGGGGACTGAAGCTTTCTTT. Translation: CASSSNRGTEAFF.